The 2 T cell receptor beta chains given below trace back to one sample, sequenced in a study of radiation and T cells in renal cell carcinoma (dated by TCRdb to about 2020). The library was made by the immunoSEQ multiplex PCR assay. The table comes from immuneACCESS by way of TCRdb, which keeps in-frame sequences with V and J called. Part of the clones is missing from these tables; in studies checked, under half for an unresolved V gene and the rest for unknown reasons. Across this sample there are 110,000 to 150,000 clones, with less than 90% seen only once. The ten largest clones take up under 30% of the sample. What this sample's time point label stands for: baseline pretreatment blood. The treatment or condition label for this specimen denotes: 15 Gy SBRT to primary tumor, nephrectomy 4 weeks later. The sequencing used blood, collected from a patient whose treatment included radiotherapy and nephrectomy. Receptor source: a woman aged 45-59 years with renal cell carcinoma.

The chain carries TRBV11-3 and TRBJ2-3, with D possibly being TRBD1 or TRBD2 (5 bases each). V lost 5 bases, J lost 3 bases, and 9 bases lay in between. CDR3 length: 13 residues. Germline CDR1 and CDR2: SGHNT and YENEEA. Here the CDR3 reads CASSTGPTDTQYF. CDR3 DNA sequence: TGTGCCAGCAGCACGGGACCTACAGATACGCAGTATTTT.

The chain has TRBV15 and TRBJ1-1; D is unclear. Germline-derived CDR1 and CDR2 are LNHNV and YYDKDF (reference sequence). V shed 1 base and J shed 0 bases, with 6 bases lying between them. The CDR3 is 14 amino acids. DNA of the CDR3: TGTGCCACCAGCAGAGTTGCAGTGAACACTGAAGCTTTCTTT. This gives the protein CATSRVAVNTEAFF.